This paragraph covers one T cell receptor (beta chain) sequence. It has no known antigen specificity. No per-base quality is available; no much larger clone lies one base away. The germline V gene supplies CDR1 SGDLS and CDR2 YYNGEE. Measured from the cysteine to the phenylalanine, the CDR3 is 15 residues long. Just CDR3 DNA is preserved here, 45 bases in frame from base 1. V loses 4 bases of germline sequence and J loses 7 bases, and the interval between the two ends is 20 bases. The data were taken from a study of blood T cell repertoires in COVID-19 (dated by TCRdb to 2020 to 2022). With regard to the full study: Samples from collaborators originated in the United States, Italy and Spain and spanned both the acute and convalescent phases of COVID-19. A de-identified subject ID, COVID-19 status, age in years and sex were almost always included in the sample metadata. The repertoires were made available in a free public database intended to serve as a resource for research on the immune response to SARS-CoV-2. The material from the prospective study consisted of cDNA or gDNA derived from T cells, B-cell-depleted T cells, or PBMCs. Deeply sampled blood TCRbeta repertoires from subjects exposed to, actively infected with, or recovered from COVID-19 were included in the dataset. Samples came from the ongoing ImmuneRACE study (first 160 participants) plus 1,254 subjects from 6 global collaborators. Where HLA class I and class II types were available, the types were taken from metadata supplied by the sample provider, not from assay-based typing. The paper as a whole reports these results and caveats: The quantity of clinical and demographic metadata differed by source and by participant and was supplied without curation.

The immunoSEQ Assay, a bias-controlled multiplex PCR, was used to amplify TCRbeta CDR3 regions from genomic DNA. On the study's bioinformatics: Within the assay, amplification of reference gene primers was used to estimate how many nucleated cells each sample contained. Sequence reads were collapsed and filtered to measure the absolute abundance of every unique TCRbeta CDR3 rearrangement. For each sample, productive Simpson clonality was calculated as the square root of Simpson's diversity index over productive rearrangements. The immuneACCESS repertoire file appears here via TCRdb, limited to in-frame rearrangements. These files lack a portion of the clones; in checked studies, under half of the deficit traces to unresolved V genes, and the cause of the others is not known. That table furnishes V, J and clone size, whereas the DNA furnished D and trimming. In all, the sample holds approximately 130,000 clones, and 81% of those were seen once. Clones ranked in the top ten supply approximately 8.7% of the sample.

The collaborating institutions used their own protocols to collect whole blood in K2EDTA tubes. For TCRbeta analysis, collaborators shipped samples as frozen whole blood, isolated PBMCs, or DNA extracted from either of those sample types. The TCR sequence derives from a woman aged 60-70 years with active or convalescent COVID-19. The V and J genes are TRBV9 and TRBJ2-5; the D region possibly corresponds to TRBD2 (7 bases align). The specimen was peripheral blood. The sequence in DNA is TGTGCCAGCAGCCCCGCCCTGGGGGGGCGAGGGACCCAGTACTTC. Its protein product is CASSPALGGRGTQYF.